This T cell receptor (beta chain) was documented in a study of blood T cell repertoires in COVID-19. Looked up from germline, CDR1 is SQVTM and CDR2 is ANQGSEA. J lost 3 bases, V lost 5 bases, and 9 bases had no gene match. This CDR3 is built from 14 residues. Sequenced by immunoSEQ multiplex PCR; TCRdb stores in-frame clones only, minus some. The table lists some 150,000 clones, roughly 82% of them singletons, with about 7.2% in the top ten. Sequenced sample: peripheral blood. The sequence derives from a woman between 45 and 65 years old in a cohort sampled during active or convalescent COVID-19. The genes are TRBV29-1 and TRBJ1-2; the match to TRBD1 covers 7 bases. For the CDR3, the DNA is TGCAGCGTTCGTCCCCCCGGGACAGACTATGGCTACACCTTC. It translates to CSVRPPGTDYGYTF.